The present T cell receptor beta chain was sequenced within a study of metastatic and nonmetastatic thyroid tumors. TCRdb re-called the PCR reads with MiXCR. The sample contains 90,000 or so clones, over 8.5% of which appear only once. This CDR3 is built from 14 residues. Germline loops: CDR1 SGHDN, CDR2 FVKESK. Trimming cost V 4 bases and J 7 bases; bases outside gene matches: 4. No treatment of any kind had been given to any patient before thyroid surgery. At least ten counts were recorded for this clone. Its matching antigen is unknown. Whole-study results and caveats: Significantly greater TCR beta diversity was reportedly found in malignant thyroid tumors than in benign nodules (in blood and tumor).

The source material was blood. This clonotype was sampled from a female donor with papillary thyroid cancer or a benign thyroid nodule (not recorded which). Some clones in this sample may be carry-over from other donors' samples. The chain combines TRBV14 with TRBJ2-7, with 13 bases aligning to TRBD2. The CDR3: CASSPRGLAGEQYF. The CDR3 coding sequence is TGTGCCAGCAGCCCCCGGGGACTAGCGGGGGAGCAGTACTTC.